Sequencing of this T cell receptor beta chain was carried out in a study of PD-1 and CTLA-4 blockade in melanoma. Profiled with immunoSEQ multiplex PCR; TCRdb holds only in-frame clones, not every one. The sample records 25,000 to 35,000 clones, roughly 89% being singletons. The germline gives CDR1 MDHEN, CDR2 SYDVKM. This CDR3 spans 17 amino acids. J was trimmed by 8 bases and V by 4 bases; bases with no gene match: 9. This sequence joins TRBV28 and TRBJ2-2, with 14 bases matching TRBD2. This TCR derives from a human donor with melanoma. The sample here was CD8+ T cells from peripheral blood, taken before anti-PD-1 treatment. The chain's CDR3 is CASSSRGGLAGAGELFF. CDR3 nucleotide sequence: TGTGCCAGCAGTTCCAGGGGGGGACTAGCGGGAGCTGGGGAGCTGTTTTTT. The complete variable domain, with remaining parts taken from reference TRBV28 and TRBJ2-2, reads DVKVTQSSRYLVKRTGEKVFLECVQDMDHENMFWYRQDPGLGLRLIYFSYDVKMKEKGDIPEGYSVSREKKERFSLILESASTNQTSMYLCASSSRGGLAGAGELFFGEGSRLTVL.